A single T cell receptor beta chain is shown here with its context. The table came from immunoSEQ multiplex PCR; TCRdb's copy has only in-frame clones and leaves some out. There are fewer than 250,000 clones in the sample; roughly 80% occur only once, and 4.5% to 6% lies in the top ten. This sample was included in a study of cytomegalovirus exposure and HLA in healthy donors. Source material: PBMCs. The receptor was derived from a woman between 18 and 29 years old in good health and CMV-seronegative.

The CDR3 DNA is TGTGCCAGCAGCTCGGGACTAGGGGATGAGCAGTTCTTC. This translates into CASSSGLGDEQFF. The chain combines TRBV7-9 with TRBJ2-1; 8 nucleotides match TRBD2. J was trimmed by 8 bases and V by 4 bases; bases with no gene match: 4. From germline, CDR1 is SEHNR and CDR2 FQNEAQ (reference sequence). This CDR3 comprises 13 residues.